This TCR beta chain comes out of a study of T cell responses to AZD1222 COVID-19 vaccine. Study-wide findings and caveats: When two AZD1222 doses had been given, Spike-specific TCR breadth and depth rose.

CDR3 length: 13 residues. Germline lookup yields CDR1 LNHDA and CDR2 SQIVND (reference sequence). V lost 10 bases to trimming and J lost 4 bases, with 11 bases between them. Produced via immunoSEQ multiplex PCR; TCRdb's table is partial and in-frame only. The profile shows 150,000 to 180,000 clones, more than 85% of them singletons. Comments on this clone: Its target is unknown.

The J gene is TRBJ1-6, the V gene TRBV19, with D uncertain. The source of this sequence is an adult who had recovered from COVID-19. The sequences come from peripheral blood, collected after recovery from COVID-19. The CDR3 spells CATSGSYNSPLHF. Here the CDR3 DNA reads TGTGCCACCTCCGGGAGTTATAATTCACCCCTCCACTTT.